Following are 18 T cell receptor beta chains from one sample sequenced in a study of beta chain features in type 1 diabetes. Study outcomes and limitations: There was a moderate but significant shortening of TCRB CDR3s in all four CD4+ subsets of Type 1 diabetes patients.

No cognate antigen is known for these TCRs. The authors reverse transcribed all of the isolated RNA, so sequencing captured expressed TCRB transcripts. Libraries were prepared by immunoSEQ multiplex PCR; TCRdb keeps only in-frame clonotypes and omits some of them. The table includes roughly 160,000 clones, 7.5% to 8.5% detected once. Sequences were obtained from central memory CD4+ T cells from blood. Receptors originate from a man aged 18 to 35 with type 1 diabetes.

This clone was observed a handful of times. CDR3: CAWSVGGRVTGELFF. CDR3 coding DNA: TGTGCCTGGAGTGTAGGCGGCAGGGTGACCGGGGAGCTGTTTTTT. The V gene is TRBV30, the J gene TRBJ2-2, with D possibly being TRBD1 (5 bases). From germline, CDR1 is GTSNPN and CDR2 SVGIG (reference sequence). The CDR3 spans 15 residues. V was pared by 0 bases and J by 5 bases, with 13 bases between.

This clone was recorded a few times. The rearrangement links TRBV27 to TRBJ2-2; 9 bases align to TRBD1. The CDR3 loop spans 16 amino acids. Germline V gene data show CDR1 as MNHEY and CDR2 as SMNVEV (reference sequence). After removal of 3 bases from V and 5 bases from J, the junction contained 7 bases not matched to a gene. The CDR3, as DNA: TGTGCCAGCAGTTTCCGGGACAGGGCAGGGACCGGGGAGCTGTTTTTT. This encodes CASSFRDRAGTGELFF.

The CDR3 coding sequence is TGTGCCAGCAGCCCCGACTGGACTGAAGCTTTCTTT. This encodes CASSPDWTEAFF. The chain combines TRBV7-2 with TRBJ1-1; the D is unclear. The germline V gene encodes CDR1 SGHTA and CDR2 FQGNSA. This CDR3 region has 12 residues. V was cut by 5 bases and J by 5 bases, with 9 bases left in between.

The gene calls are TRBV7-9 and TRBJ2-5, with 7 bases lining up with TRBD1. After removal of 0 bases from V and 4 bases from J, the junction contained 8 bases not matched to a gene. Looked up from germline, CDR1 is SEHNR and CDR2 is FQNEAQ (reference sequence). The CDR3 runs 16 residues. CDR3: CASSLATGWKGETQYF. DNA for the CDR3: TGTGCCAGCAGCTTAGCGACAGGGTGGAAAGGAGAGACCCAGTACTTC.

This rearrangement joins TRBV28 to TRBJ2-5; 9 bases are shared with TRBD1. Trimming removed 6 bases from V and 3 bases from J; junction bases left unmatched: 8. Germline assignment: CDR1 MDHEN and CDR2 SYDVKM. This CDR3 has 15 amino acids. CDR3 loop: CASSTAGTGKETQYF. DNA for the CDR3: TGTGCCAGCAGCACGGCCGGGACAGGGAAAGAGACCCAGTACTTC. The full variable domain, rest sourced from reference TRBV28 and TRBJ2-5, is DVKVTQSSRYLVKRTGEKVFLECVQDMDHENMFWYRQDPGLGLRLIYFSYDVKMKEKGDIPEGYSVSREKKERFSLILESASTNQTSMYLCASSTAGTGKETQYFGPGTRLLVL.

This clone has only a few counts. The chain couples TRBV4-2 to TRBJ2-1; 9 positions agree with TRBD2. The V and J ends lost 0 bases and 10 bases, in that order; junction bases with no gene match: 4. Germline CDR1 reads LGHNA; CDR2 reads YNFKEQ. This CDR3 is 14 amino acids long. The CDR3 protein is CASSQDLGLAEQFF. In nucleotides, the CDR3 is TGTGCCAGCAGCCAAGATCTCGGACTAGCGGAGCAGTTCTTC.

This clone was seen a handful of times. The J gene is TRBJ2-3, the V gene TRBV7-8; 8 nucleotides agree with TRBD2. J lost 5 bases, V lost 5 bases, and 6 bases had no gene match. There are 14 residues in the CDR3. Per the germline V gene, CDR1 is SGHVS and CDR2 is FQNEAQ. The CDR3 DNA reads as TGTGCCAGCAGCAAGAGCGGGGGTGTAGATACGCAGTATTTT. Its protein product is CASSKSGGVDTQYF.

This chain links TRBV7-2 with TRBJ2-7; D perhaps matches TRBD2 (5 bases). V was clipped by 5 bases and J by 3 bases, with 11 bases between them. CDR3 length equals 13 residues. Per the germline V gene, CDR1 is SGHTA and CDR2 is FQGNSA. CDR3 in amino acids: CASSRIGDYEQYF. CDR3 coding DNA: TGTGCCAGCAGCCGAATCGGGGACTACGAGCAGTACTTC.

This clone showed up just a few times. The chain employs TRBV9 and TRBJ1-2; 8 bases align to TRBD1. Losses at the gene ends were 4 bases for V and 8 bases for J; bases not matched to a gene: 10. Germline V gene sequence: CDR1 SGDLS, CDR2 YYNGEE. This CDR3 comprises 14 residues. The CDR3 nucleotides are TGTGCCAGCAGCTCTGGTGGACAGGGCCACGGCTACACCTTC. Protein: CASSSGGQGHGYTF.

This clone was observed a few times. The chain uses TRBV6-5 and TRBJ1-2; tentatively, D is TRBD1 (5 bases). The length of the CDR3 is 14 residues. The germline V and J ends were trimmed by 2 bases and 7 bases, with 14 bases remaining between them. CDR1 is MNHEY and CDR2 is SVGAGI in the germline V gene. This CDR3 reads CASSYRRGTGGYTF. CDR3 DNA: TGTGCCAGCAGTTACAGGCGGGGGACGGGTGGCTACACCTTC.

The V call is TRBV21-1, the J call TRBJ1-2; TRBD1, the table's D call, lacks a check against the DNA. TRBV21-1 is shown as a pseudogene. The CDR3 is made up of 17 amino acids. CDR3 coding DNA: TGTGCCAGCAGAAGCGACGATTCAGACAGGCTGTGCTATGGCTACACCTTC. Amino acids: CASRSDDSDRLCYGYTF.

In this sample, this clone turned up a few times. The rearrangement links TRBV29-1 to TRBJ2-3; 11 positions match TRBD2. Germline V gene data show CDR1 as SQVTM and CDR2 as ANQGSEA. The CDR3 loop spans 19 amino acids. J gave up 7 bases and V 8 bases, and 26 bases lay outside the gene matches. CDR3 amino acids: CSSPGPSGRFKLNPHTQYF. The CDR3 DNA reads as TGCAGCTCTCCGGGGCCTAGCGGGAGGTTTAAGTTGAACCCTCATACGCAGTATTTT.

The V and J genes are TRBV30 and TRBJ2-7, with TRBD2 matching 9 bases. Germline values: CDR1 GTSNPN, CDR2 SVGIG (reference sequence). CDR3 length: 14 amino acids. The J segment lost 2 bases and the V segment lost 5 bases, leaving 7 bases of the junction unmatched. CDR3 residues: CAWVRLAATYEQYF. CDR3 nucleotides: TGTGCCTGGGTCAGACTAGCGGCCACCTACGAGCAGTACTTC.

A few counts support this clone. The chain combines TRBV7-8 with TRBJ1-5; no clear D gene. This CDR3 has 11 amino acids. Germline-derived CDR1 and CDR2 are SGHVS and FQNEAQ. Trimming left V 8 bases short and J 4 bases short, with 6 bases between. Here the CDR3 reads CASGGNQPQHF. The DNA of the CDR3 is TGTGCCAGCGGCGGGAATCAGCCCCAGCATTTT.

In DNA, the CDR3 is TGTGCCTGGAGTGCCCAGAGTCCCACGCGGGTCAGCAATCAGCCCCAGCATTTT. Translated, it gives CAWSAQSPTRVSNQPQHF. V gene TRBV30 combines with J gene TRBJ1-5; no firm D call. V was shortened by 1 base and J by 1 base, with 20 bases between the two germline ends. The length of the CDR3 is 18 residues. Per the germline V gene, CDR1 is GTSNPN and CDR2 is SVGIG (reference sequence).

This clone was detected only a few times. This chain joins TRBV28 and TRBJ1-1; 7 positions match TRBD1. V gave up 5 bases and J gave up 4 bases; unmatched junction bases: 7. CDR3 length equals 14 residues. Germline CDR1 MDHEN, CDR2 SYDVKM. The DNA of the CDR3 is TGTGCCAGCAGTCCTGAGGGGGCCAGCACTGAAGCTTTCTTT. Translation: CASSPEGASTEAFF. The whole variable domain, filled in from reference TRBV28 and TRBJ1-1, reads DVKVTQSSRYLVKRTGEKVFLECVQDMDHENMFWYRQDPGLGLRLIYFSYDVKMKEKGDIPEGYSVSREKKERFSLILESASTNQTSMYLCASSPEGASTEAFFGQGTRLTVV.

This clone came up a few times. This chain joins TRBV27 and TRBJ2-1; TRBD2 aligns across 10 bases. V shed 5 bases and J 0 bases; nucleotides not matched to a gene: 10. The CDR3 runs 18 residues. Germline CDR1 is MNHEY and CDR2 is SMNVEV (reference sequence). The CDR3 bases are TGTGCCAGCAGTGAGGGACTAGCGTCGTTTAGCTCCTACAATGAGCAGTTCTTC. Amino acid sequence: CASSEGLASFSSYNEQFF.

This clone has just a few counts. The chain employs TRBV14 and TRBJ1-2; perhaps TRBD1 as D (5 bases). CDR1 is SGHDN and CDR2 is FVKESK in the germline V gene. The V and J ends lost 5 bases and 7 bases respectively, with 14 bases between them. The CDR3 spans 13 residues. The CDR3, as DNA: TGTGCCAGCAGCTCAGGGATTGCGTTTGGCTACACCTTC. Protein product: CASSSGIAFGYTF.